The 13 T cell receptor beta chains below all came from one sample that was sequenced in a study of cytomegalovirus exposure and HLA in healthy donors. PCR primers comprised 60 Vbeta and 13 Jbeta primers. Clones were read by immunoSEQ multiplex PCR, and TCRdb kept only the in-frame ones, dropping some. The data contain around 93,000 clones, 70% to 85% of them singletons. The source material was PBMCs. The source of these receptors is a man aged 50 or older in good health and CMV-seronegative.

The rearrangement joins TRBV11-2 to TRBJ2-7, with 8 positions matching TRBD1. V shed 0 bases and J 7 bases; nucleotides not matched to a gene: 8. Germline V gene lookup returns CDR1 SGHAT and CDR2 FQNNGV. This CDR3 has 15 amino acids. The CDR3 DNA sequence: TGTGCCAGCAGCTTAGAGCCAGGGGGCCCGGGGGAGCAGTACTTC. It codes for CASSLEPGGPGEQYF.

The CDR3 is CASSEENTEAFF. The CDR3 DNA follows: TGTGCCAGCAGCGAGGAGAACACTGAAGCTTTCTTT. The V call is TRBV7-9, the J call TRBJ1-1; D gene ambiguous. The V end lost 5 bases, the J end lost 1 base, and 5 bases lay between the germline ends. CDR3 length equals 12 residues. Per germline, CDR1 SEHNR and CDR2 FQNEAQ (reference sequence).

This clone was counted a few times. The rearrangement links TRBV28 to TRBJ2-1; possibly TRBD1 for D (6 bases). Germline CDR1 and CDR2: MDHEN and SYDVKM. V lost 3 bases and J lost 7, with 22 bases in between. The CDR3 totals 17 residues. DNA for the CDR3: TGTGCCAGCAGTTTGTTGGACTCATTTCTTGGGACAAATGAGCAGTTCTTC. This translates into CASSLLDSFLGTNEQFF.

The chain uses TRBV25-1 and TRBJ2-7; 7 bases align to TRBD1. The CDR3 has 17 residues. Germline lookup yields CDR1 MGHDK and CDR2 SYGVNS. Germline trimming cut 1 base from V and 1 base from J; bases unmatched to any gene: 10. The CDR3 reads CASSESPDGTVSYEQYF. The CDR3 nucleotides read TGTGCCAGCAGTGAATCCCCGGATGGGACAGTTTCCTACGAGCAGTACTTC.

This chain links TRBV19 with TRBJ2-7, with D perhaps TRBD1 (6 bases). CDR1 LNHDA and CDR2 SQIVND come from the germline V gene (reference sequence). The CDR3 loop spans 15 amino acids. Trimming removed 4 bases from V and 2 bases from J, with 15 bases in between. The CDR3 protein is CASSNPGDRTYEQYF. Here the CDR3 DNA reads TGTGCCAGTAGTAACCCCGGCGACAGGACCTACGAGCAGTACTTC. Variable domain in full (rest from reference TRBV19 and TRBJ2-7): DGGITQSPKYLFRKEGQNVTLSCEQNLNHDAMYWYRQDPGQGLRLIYYSQIVNDFQKGDIAEGYSVSREKKESFPLTVTSAQKNPTAFYLCASSNPGDRTYEQYFGPGTRLTVT.

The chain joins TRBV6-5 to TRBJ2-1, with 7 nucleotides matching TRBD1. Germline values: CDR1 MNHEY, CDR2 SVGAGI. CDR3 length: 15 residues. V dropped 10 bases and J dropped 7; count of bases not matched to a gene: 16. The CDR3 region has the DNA TGTGCCACCAAGGACACAAACAGGGGTACAAATGAGCAGTTCTTC. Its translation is CATKDTNRGTNEQFF.

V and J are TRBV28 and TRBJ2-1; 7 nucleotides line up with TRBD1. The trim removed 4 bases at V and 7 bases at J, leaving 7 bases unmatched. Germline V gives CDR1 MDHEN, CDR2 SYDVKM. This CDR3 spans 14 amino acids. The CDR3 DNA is TGTGCCAGCAGTTCGGACAGGCGGCGGAATGAGCAGTTCTTC. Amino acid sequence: CASSSDRRRNEQFF.

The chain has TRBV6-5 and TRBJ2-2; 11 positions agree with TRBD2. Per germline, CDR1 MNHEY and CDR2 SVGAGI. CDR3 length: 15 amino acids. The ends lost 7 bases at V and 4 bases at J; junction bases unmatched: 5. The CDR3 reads CASISGTSGTGELFF. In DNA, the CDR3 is TGTGCCAGCATTTCCGGGACTAGCGGCACCGGGGAGCTGTTTTTT.

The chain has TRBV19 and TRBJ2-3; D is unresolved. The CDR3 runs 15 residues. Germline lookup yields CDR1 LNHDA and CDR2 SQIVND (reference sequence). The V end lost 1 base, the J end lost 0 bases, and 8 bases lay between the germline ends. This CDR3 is CASSIADGSTDTQYF. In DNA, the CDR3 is TGTGCCAGTAGTATAGCAGACGGGAGCACAGATACGCAGTATTTT. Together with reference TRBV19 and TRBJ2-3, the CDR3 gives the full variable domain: DGGITQSPKYLFRKEGQNVTLSCEQNLNHDAMYWYRQDPGQGLRLIYYSQIVNDFQKGDIAEGYSVSREKKESFPLTVTSAQKNPTAFYLCASSIADGSTDTQYFGPGTRLTVL.

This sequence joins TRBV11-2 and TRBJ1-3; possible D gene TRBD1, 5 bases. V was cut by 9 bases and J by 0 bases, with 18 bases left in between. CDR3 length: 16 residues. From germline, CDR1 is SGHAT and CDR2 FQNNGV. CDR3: CASHKTRGSSGNTIYF. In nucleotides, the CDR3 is TGTGCCAGTCACAAAACCCGGGGGAGCTCTGGAAACACCATATATTTT. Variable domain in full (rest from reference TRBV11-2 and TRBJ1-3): EAGVAQSPRYKIIEKRQSVAFWCNPISGHATLYWYQQILGQGPKLLIQFQNNGVVDDSQLPKDRFSAERLKGVDSTLKIQPAKLEDSAVYLCASHKTRGSSGNTIYFGEGSWLTVV.

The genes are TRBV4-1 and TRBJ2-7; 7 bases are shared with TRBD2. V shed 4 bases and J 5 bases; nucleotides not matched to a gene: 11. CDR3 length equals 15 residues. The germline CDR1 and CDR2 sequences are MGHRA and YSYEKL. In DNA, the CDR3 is TGCGCCAGCAGCCCACCGAGTGGGAGCGGGAACGAGCAGTACTTC. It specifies CASSPPSGSGNEQYF.

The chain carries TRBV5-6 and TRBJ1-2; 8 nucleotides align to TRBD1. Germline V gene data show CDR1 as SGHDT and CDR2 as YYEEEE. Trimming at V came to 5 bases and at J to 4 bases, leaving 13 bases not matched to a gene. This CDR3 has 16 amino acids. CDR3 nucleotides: TGTGCCAGCAGTTTAGGAGGGAACAGGGGGGGCTATGGCTACACCTTC. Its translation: CASSLGGNRGGYGYTF.

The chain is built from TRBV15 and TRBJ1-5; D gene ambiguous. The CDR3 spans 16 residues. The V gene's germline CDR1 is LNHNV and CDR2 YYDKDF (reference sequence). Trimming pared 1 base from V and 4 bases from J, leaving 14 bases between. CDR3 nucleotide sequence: TGTGCCACCAGCAGAGGTTATACAGAGACGAATCAGCCCCAGCATTTT. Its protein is CATSRGYTETNQPQHF.